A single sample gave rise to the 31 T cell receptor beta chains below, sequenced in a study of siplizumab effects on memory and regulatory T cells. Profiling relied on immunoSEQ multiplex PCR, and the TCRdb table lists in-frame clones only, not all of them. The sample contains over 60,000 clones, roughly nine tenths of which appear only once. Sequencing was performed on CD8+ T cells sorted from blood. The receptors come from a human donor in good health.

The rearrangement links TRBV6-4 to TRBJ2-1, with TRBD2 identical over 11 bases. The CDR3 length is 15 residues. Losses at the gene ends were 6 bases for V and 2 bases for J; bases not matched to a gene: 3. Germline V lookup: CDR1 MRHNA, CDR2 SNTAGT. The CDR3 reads CASSVGLAAYNEQFF. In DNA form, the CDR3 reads TGTGCCAGCAGCGTGGGACTAGCGGCCTACAATGAGCAGTTCTTC.

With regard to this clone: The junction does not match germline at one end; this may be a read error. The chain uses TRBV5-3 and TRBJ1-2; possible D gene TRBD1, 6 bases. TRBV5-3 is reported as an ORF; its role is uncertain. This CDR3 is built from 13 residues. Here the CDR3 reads CASSLTGPYGYTF. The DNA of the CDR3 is TGTGCCAGCAGCTTAACAGGGCCCTATGGCTACACCTTC.

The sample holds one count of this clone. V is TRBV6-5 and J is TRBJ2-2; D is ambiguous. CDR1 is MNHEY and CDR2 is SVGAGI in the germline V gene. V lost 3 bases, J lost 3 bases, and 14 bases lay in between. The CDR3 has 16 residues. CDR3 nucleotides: TGTGCCAGCAGTTATGCTAAAAGAGAATACACCGGGGAGCTGTTTTTT. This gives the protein CASSYAKREYTGELFF.

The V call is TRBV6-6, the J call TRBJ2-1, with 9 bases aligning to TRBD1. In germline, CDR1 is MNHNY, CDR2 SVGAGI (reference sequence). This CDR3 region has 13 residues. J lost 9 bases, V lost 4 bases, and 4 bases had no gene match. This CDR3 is CASSFGQGTEQFF. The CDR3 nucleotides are TGTGCCAGCAGTTTCGGACAGGGGACTGAGCAGTTCTTC.

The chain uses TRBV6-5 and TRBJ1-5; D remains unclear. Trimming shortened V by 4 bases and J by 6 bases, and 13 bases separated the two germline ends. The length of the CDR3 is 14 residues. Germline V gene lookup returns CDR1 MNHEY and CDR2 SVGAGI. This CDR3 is CASSFQEGGQPQHF. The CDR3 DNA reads TGTGCCAGCAGTTTTCAGGAGGGCGGTCAGCCCCAGCATTTT.

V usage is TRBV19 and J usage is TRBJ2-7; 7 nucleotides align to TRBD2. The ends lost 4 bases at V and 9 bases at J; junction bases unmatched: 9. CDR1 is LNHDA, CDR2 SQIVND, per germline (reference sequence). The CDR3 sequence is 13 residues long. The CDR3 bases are TGTGCCAGTAGTAACCCTCCGGGAGGCACGCAGTACTTC. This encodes CASSNPPGGTQYF.

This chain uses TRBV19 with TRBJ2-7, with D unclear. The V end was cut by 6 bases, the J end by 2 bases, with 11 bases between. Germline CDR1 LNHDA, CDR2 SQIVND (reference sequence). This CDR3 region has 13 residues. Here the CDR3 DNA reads TGTGCCAGTAGCCTAAGAGGCACCTACGAGCAGTACTTC. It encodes CASSLRGTYEQYF.

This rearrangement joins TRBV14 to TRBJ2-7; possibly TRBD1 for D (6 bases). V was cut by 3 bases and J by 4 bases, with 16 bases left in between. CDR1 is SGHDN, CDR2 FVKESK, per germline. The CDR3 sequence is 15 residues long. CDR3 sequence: CASSHGTGKGYEQYF. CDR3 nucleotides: TGTGCCAGCAGCCATGGTACAGGGAAAGGGTACGAGCAGTACTTC.

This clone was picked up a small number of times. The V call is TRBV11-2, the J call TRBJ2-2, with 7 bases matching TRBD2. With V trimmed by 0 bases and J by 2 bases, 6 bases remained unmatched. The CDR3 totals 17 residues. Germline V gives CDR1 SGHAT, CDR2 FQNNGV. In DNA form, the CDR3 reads TGTGCCAGCAGCTTAGAGGTGTCTAGCGGAAACACCGGGGAGCTGTTTTTT. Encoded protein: CASSLEVSSGNTGELFF.

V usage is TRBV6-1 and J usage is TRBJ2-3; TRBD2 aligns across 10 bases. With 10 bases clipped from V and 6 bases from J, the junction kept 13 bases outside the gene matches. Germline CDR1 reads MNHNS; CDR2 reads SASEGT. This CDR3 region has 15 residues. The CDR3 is CATLLLAGGSDTQYF. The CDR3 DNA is TGTGCCACCCTACTATTAGCGGGGGGATCGGATACGCAGTATTTT.

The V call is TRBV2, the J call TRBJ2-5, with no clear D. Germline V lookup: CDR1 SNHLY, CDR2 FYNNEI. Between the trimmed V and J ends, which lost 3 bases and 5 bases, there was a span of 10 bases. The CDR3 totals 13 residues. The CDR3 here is CASSDLDPETQYF. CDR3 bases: TGTGCCAGCAGTGATCTAGATCCGGAGACCCAGTACTTC.

CDR3 residues: CASSLGPNTEAFF. CDR3 nucleotide sequence: TGTGCCAGCAGCCTCGGCCCTAACACTGAAGCTTTCTTT. The V gene is TRBV6-5, the J gene TRBJ1-1, with D unresolved. This CDR3 is built from 13 residues. V dropped 6 bases and J dropped 2 bases, with 10 bases sitting between them. Germline V CDR1 and CDR2: MNHEY, SVGAGI.

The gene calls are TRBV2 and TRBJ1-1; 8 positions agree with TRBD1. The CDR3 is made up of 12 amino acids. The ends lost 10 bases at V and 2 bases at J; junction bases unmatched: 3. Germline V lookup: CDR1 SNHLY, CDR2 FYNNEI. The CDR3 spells CATDRGNTEAFF. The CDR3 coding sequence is TGTGCCACCGACAGGGGAAACACTGAAGCTTTCTTT.

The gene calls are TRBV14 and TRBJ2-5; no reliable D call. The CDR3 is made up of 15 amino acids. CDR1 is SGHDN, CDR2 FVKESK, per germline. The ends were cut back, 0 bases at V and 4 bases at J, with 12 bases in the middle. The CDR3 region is CASSQDHQWGETQYF. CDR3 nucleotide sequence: TGTGCCAGCAGCCAAGACCATCAGTGGGGAGAGACCCAGTACTTC.

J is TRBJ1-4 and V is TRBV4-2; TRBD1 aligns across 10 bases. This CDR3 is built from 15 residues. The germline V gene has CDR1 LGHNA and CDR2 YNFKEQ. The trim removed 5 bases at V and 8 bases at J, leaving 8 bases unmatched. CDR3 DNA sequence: TGTGCCAGCAGCTTGGGGGACAGGGGCGGCGAAAAACTGTTTTTT. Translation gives CASSLGDRGGEKLFF.

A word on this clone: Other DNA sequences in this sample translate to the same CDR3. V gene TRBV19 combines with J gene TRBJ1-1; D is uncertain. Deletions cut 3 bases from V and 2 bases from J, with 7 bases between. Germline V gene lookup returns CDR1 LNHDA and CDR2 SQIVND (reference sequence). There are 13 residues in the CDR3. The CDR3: CASSIGTNTEAFF. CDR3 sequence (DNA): TGTGCCAGTAGTATTGGAACCAACACTGAAGCTTTCTTT.

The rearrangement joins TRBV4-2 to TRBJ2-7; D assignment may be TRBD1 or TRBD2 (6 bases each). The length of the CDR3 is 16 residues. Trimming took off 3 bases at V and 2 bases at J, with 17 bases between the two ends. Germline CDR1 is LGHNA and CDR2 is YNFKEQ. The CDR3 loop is CASSHSGGLAPYEQYF. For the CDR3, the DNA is TGTGCCAGCAGCCACTCCGGGGGCTTGGCCCCCTACGAGCAGTACTTC.

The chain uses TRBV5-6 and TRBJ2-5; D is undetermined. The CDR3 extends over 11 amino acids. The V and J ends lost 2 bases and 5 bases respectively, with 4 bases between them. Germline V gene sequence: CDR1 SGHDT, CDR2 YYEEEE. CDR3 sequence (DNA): TGTGCCAGCAGCTTTTCCGAGACCCAGTACTTC. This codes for CASSFSETQYF.

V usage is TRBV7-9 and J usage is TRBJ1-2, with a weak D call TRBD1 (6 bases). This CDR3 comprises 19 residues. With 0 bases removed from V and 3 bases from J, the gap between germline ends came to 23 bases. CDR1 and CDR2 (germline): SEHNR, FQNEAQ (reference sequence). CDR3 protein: CASSLAVTQGSQGYYGYTF. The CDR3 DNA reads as TGTGCCAGCAGCTTAGCAGTAACCCAGGGATCTCAGGGGTACTATGGCTACACCTTC. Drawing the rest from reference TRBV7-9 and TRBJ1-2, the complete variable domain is DTGVSQNPRHKITKRGQNVTFRCDPISEHNRLYWYRQTLGQGPEFLTYFQNEAQLEKSRLLSDRFSAERPKGSFSTLEIQRTEQGDSAMYLCASSLAVTQGSQGYYGYTFGSGTRLTVV.

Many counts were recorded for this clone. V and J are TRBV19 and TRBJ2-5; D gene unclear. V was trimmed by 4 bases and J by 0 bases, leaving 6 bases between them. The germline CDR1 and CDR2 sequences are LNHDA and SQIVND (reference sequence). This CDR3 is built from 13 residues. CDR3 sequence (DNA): TGTGCCAGTAGTAACTGGGACCAAGAGACCCAGTACTTC. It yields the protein CASSNWDQETQYF.

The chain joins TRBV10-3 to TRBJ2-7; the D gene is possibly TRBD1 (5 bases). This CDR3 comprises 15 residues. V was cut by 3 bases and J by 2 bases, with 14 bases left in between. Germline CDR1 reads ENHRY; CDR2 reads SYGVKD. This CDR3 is CAISDVREGTYEQYF. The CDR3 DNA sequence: TGTGCCATCAGTGACGTCAGGGAAGGGACCTACGAGCAGTACTTC.

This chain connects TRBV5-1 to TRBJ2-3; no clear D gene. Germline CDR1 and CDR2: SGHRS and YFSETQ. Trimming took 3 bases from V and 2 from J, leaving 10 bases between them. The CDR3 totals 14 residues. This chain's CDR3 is CASSSTEYTDTQYF. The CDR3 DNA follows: TGCGCCAGCAGCTCTACCGAATACACAGATACGCAGTATTTT.

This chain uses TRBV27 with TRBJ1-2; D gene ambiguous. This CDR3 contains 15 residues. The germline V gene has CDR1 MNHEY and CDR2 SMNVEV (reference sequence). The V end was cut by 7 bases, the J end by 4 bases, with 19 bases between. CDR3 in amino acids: CASKFTRDTFYGYTF. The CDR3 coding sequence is TGTGCCAGCAAGTTTACGAGAGACACTTTCTATGGCTACACCTTC.

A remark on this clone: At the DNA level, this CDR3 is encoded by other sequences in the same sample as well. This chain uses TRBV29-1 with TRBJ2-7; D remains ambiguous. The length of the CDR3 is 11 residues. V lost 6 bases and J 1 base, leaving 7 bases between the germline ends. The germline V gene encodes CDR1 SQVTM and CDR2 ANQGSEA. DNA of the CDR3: TGCAGCGTGGCAGGTTCCTACGAGCAGTACTTC. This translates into CSVAGSYEQYF.

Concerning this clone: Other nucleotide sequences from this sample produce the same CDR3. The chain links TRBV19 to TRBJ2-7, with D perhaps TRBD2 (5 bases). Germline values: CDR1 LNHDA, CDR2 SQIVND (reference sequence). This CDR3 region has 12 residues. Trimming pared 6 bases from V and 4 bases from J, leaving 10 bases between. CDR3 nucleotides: TGTGCCAGTAGCCCCGGGATTTACGAGCAGTACTTC. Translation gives CASSPGIYEQYF. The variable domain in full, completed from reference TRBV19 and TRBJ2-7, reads DGGITQSPKYLFRKEGQNVTLSCEQNLNHDAMYWYRQDPGQGLRLIYYSQIVNDFQKGDIAEGYSVSREKKESFPLTVTSAQKNPTAFYLCASSPGIYEQYFGPGTRLTVT.

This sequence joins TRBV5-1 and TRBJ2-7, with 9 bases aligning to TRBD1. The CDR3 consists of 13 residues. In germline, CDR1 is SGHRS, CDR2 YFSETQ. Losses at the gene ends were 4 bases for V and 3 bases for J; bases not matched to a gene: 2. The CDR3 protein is CASSRTGDYEQYF. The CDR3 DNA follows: TGCGCCAGCAGCCGGACAGGGGACTACGAGCAGTACTTC. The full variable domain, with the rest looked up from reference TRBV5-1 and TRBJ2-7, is KAGVTQTPRYLIKTRGQQVTLSCSPISGHRSVSWYQQTPGQGLQFLFEYFSETQRNKGNFPGRFSGRQFSNSRSEMNVSTLELGDSALYLCASSRTGDYEQYFGPGTRLTVT.

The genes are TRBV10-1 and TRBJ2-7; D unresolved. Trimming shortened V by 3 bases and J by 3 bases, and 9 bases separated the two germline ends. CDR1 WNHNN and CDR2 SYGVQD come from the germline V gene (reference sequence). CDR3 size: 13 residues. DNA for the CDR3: TGCGCCAGCAGTGATGGCCCGGACTACGAGCAGTACTTC. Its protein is CASSDGPDYEQYF.

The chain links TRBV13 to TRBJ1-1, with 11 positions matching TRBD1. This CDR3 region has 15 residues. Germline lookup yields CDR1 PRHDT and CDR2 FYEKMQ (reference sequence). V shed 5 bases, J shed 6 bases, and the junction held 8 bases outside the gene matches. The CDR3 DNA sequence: TGTGCCAGCAGCCAATGGACAGGGGGCGAGGCTGAAGCTTTCTTT. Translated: CASSQWTGGEAEAFF.

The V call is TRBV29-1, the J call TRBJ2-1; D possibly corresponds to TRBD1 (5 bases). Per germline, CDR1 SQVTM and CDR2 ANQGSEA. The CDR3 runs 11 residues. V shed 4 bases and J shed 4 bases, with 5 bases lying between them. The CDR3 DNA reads TGCAGCGTTGGACAGTACAATGAGCAGTTCTTC. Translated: CSVGQYNEQFF.

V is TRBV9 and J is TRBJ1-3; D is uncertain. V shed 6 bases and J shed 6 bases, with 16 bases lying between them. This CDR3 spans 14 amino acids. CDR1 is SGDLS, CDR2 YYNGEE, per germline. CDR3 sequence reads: CASNQWGDENTIYF. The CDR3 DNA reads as TGTGCCAGCAATCAGTGGGGAGACGAAAACACCATATATTTT.

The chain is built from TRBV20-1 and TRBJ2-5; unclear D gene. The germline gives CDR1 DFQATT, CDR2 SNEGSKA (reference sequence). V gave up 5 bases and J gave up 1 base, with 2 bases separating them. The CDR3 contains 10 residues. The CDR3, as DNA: TGCAGTGCTCCCCAAGAGACCCAGTACTTC. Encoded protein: CSAPQETQYF.